The 22 T cell receptor beta chains below come from one sample, sequenced in a study of cytomegalovirus exposure and HLA in healthy donors. The PCR used 60 Vbeta and 13 Jbeta primers. Some clones are missing from TCRdb's copy, which holds only in-frame ones; the method was immunoSEQ multiplex PCR. This sample has 210,000 or so clones, with approximately 88% found just once. The source material was PBMCs. The receptors were gathered from a boy under 10 years old in good health and CMV-seronegative.

This sequence joins TRBV2 and TRBJ2-2; D is unclear. The CDR3 loop spans 13 amino acids. The V gene lost 6 bases and the J gene lost 2 bases, with 7 bases spanning the gap. CDR1 and CDR2 (germline): SNHLY, FYNNEI. The CDR3 region is CASRSENTGELFF. The CDR3 nucleotides read TGTGCCAGCAGGTCAGAAAACACCGGGGAGCTGTTTTTT. Combining the CDR3 with reference TRBV2 and TRBJ2-2 gives the whole variable domain EPEVTQTPSHQVTQMGQEVILRCVPISNHLYFYWYRQILGQKVEFLVSFYNNEISEKSEIFDDQFSVERPDGSNFTLKIRSTKLEDSAMYFCASRSENTGELFFGEGSRLTVL.

This clone occurred once. V gene TRBV5-1 combines with J gene TRBJ2-1; possible D gene TRBD2, 6 bases. CDR1 and CDR2 from the germline V gene are SGHRS and YFSETQ. There are 16 residues in the CDR3. Trimming stripped 0 bases from V and 4 bases from J, with 14 bases between. The CDR3 protein is CASSLAGLAPYNEQFF. The DNA for the CDR3 is TGCGCCAGCAGCTTGGCCGGGCTAGCGCCGTACAATGAGCAGTTCTTC.

CDR3 amino acids: CSVDKNLAHLSYGYTF. The CDR3 bases are TGCAGCGTTGATAAAAATTTGGCTCACCTCAGCTATGGCTACACCTTC. The chain links TRBV29-1 to TRBJ1-2; D gene unclear. V shed 3 bases and J shed 4 bases, with 21 bases lying between them. The CDR3 contains 16 residues. Germline V gives CDR1 SQVTM, CDR2 ANQGSEA.

This chain links TRBV6-4 with TRBJ1-1, with D unclear. Trimming left V 2 bases short and J 12 bases short, with 10 bases between. The CDR3 has 11 amino acids. CDR1 is MRHNA and CDR2 is SNTAGT in the germline V gene. CDR3 protein: CASSDRWRTFF. CDR3 DNA: TGTGCCAGCAGTGACCGGTGGAGGACTTTCTTT.

This clone was detected a few times. V gene TRBV6-5 combines with J gene TRBJ1-4; a weak D match, TRBD1 (6 bases). The germline V gene has CDR1 MNHEY and CDR2 SVGAGI. CDR3 length: 13 amino acids. Trimming shortened V by 6 bases and J by 7 bases, and 12 bases separated the two germline ends. The DNA of the CDR3 is TGTGCCAGCAGGCCTACAGGGAGTGAAAAACTGTTTTTT. Translation: CASRPTGSEKLFF.

This chain links TRBV6-5 with TRBJ1-1; TRBD1 aligns across 9 bases. There are 15 residues in the CDR3. The J segment lost 8 bases and the V segment lost 0 bases, leaving 7 bases of the junction unmatched. CDR1 and CDR2 from the germline V gene are MNHEY and SVGAGI. The CDR3 sequence is CASSYSGGQGREAFF. The CDR3 DNA follows: TGTGCCAGCAGTTACTCTGGAGGACAGGGGCGGGAAGCTTTCTTT.

The count of this clone is one. The chain employs TRBV14 and TRBJ2-7, with a tentative D call TRBD2 (6 bases). Germline CDR1 SGHDN, CDR2 FVKESK. The CDR3 loop spans 13 amino acids. The V end lost 2 bases, the J end lost 3 bases, and 8 bases lay between the germline ends. The CDR3 is CASSQLGGYEQYF. CDR3 coding DNA: TGTGCCAGCAGCCAACTGGGGGGCTACGAGCAGTACTTC.

The CDR3 is CASSETRGREAFF. The CDR3, as DNA: TGTGCCAGCAGTGAAACAAGGGGCCGTGAAGCTTTCTTT. The chain combines TRBV2 with TRBJ1-1, with a possible D match to TRBD1 (5 bases). This CDR3 is 13 amino acids long. V dropped 2 bases and J dropped 7 bases, with 11 bases sitting between them. Germline-derived CDR1 and CDR2 are SNHLY and FYNNEI.

This chain links TRBV5-1 with TRBJ2-1, with D unclear. Trimming took 2 bases from V and 0 from J, leaving 6 bases between them. This CDR3 contains 14 residues. Germline V gene sequence: CDR1 SGHRS, CDR2 YFSETQ. The CDR3, as DNA: TGCGCCAGCAGCTTCTCTAGCTCCTACAATGAGCAGTTCTTC. This sequence encodes CASSFSSSYNEQFF.

The V call is TRBV11-3, the J call TRBJ2-5; 7 bases map to TRBD2. V gave up 5 bases and J gave up 3 bases; unmatched junction bases: 15. Per the germline V gene, CDR1 is SGHNT and CDR2 is YENEEA. The CDR3 covers 17 residues. CDR3 in amino acids: CASSRGAEASGKETQYF. CDR3 nucleotide sequence: TGTGCCAGCAGCCGAGGGGCTGAGGCTAGCGGCAAAGAGACCCAGTACTTC.

The chain has TRBV30 and TRBJ1-2; the match to TRBD1 covers 7 bases. In germline, CDR1 is GTSNPN, CDR2 SVGIG (reference sequence). Trimming cost V 8 bases and J 7 bases; bases outside gene matches: 13. There are 13 residues in the CDR3. CDR3 in amino acids: CAGVTSGGGGYTF. For the CDR3, the DNA is TGTGCCGGAGTTACCTCAGGGGGAGGTGGCTACACCTTC.

The V and J genes are TRBV7-9 and TRBJ2-5; D possibly corresponds to TRBD1 (5 bases). Germline V gene data show CDR1 as SEHNR and CDR2 as FQNEAQ (reference sequence). CDR3 length: 13 amino acids. V was pared by 5 bases and J by 2 bases, with 9 bases between. CDR3 nucleotide sequence: TGTGCCAGCAGCCTTAGACAGCAAGAGACCCAGTACTTC. This encodes CASSLRQQETQYF.

CDR3 bases: TGTGCCTGGAGTGGGGTAGCGGGGGGTCGAGACACCGGGGAGCTGTTTTTT. Encoded protein: CAWSGVAGGRDTGELFF. The chain is built from TRBV30 and TRBJ2-2; 10 nucleotides match TRBD2. From germline, CDR1 is GTSNPN and CDR2 SVGIG (reference sequence). The CDR3 is 17 amino acids. Trimming took 1 base from V and 3 from J; bases not matched to a gene: 8.

This clone came up a few times. The V call is TRBV6-1, the J call TRBJ1-5; D may be TRBD1 (5 bases). The CDR3 is made up of 12 amino acids. Germline V gene data show CDR1 as MNHNS and CDR2 as SASEGT. Trimming left V 7 bases short and J 7 bases short, with 11 bases between. CDR3 loop: CASTGMGQPQHF. CDR3 nucleotides: TGTGCCAGCACAGGGATGGGGCAGCCCCAGCATTTT.

The genes are TRBV19 and TRBJ2-2; 7 bases align to TRBD2. There are 16 residues in the CDR3. The germline V gene encodes CDR1 LNHDA and CDR2 SQIVND (reference sequence). J gave up 1 base and V 6 bases, and 8 bases lay outside the gene matches. The CDR3 here is CASSSLLAVNTGELFF. CDR3 in DNA: TGTGCCAGTAGCTCCCTTCTAGCGGTGAACACCGGGGAGCTGTTTTTT.

The chain is built from TRBV4-2 and TRBJ2-2; 7 bases match TRBD1. With 2 bases clipped from V and 0 bases from J, the junction kept 3 bases outside the gene matches. The CDR3 has 16 residues. The germline V gene has CDR1 LGHNA and CDR2 YNFKEQ. The CDR3 loop reads CASSQLDRANTGELFF. CDR3 DNA: TGTGCCAGCAGCCAACTCGACAGGGCGAACACCGGGGAGCTGTTTTTT.

This sequence joins TRBV6-1 and TRBJ2-5; 9 nucleotides line up with TRBD1. The CDR3 covers 13 residues. Looked up from germline, CDR1 is MNHNS and CDR2 is SASEGT. V was pared by 6 bases and J by 4 bases, with 3 bases of the junction left unmatched. The CDR3 sequence is CASRGTGLETQYF. In DNA form, the CDR3 reads TGTGCCAGCAGGGGGACAGGGTTAGAGACCCAGTACTTC.

The chain carries TRBV9 and TRBJ2-5; TRBD2 is a possible D gene (6 bases). The CDR3 length is 15 residues. V was pared by 1 base and J by 4 bases, with 14 bases between. Germline assignment: CDR1 SGDLS and CDR2 YYNGEE. Written as DNA, the CDR3 is TGTGCCAGCAGCGTAAGTGGCGGGGAATTAGAGACCCAGTACTTC. This gives the protein CASSVSGGELETQYF.

The CDR3 loop is CASSLDQRQNYEQYF. CDR3 coding DNA: TGTGCCAGCAGCTTAGATCAGAGACAGAACTACGAGCAGTACTTC. The chain recombines TRBV11-2 with TRBJ2-7, with D tentatively TRBD1 (5 bases). Germline CDR1 SGHAT, CDR2 FQNNGV. The V gene lost 0 bases and the J gene lost 3 bases, with 12 bases spanning the gap. The CDR3 is 15 residues long.

The chain joins TRBV5-1 to TRBJ2-5, with 11 bases identical to TRBD2. The J call is uncertain, as TRBJ2-7 better fits the DNA end. The CDR3 is 15 amino acids. Germline values: CDR1 SGHRS, CDR2 YFSETQ. The CDR3 here is CASSSRTSGSYEQYF. The CDR3 bases are TGCGCCAGCAGCTCACGGACTAGCGGGTCCTACGAGCAGTACTTC.

For the CDR3, the DNA is TGTGCCAGTAGTCTCGGGACAGGGGTCGGGGAGCAGTACTTC. Translation gives CASSLGTGVGEQYF. The chain uses TRBV19 and TRBJ2-7, with TRBD1 matching over 10 bases. CDR1 and CDR2 (germline): LNHDA, SQIVND (reference sequence). The junction had 8 bases not matched to a gene; V was cut back by 5 bases and J by 7 bases. The CDR3 runs to 14 residues. The variable domain in full, completed from reference TRBV19 and TRBJ2-7, reads DGGITQSPKYLFRKEGQNVTLSCEQNLNHDAMYWYRQDPGQGLRLIYYSQIVNDFQKGDIAEGYSVSREKKESFPLTVTSAQKNPTAFYLCASSLGTGVGEQYFGPGTRLTVT.

The CDR3 sequence is CASSLGRIEFF. The CDR3 region has the DNA TGTGCCAGCAGCTTGGGGCGGATCGAGTTCTTC. The V and J genes are TRBV5-6 and TRBJ2-1; D remains unclear. The CDR3 is 11 amino acids. V dropped 0 bases and J dropped 14 bases, with 9 bases sitting between them. Germline CDR1 and CDR2: SGHDT and YYEEEE.